Only one count was recorded for the clone carrying this T cell receptor beta chain. This specimen belongs to a study of T cell changes during pregnancy in multiple sclerosis. V shed 5 bases and J shed 1 base, with 9 bases lying between them. The CDR3 is 13 amino acids. The V gene's germline CDR1 is SEHNR and CDR2 FQNEAQ (reference sequence). Profiled with immunoSEQ multiplex PCR; TCRdb holds only in-frame clones, not every one. The table includes under 50,000 clones, 92% detected once. This chain links TRBV7-9 with TRBJ2-7; D is ambiguous. This TCR derives from a female donor with multiple sclerosis, enrolled in a pregnancy study. The material was CD8+ T cells from peripheral blood mononuclear cells, obtained in the third trimester of pregnancy. The CDR3 spells CASSRVSSYEQYF. In DNA, the CDR3 is TGTGCCAGCAGCCGGGTCTCATCCTACGAGCAGTACTTC.